Listed below are T cell receptor beta chains from one sample, sequenced in a study of T cell responses to AZD1222 COVID-19 vaccine. Sequenced by immunoSEQ multiplex PCR; TCRdb stores in-frame clones only, minus some. The table has fewer than 120,000 clones, about 94% seen once. The source material was peripheral blood, sampled 28 days after the second AZD1222 dose. The receptor source for this set is an adult who received the AZD1222 COVID-19 vaccine. Both conserved end residues are part of each CDR3. D genes are given only for firm matches. A row's size may be missing; if present it is once, few, many or a size class.

V gene,D gene,clone size,J gene,CDR3 protein,CDR3 DNA
TRBV6-1,-,-,TRBJ1-1,CASSESPDSTMNTEAFF,TGTGCCAGCAGTGAATCCCCGGACAGTACAATGAACACTGAAGCTTTCTTT
TRBV19,-,-,TRBJ2-1,CATGQGGLPNEQFF,TGTGCCACTGGGCAGGGGGGACTTCCAAATGAGCAGTTCTTC
TRBV29-1,-,-,TRBJ1-1,CSVEKGWNTEAFF,TGCAGCGTTGAAAAGGGTTGGAACACTGAAGCTTTCTTT
TRBV5-1,-,-,TRBJ1-5,CASSPMDGQNQPQHF,TGCGCCAGCAGCCCGATGGACGGCCAGAATCAGCCCCAGCATTTT
TRBV12-3/TRBV12-4,TRBD1,-,TRBJ1-1,CASRMTGGTEAFF,TGTGCCAGCAGAATGACAGGGGGTACTGAAGCTTTCTTT
TRBV30,-,once,TRBJ1-3,CAWSHTAGVGGNTIYF,TGTGCCTGGAGTCACACCGCAGGGGTCGGAGGAAACACCATATATTTT
TRBV5-1,-,-,TRBJ2-3,CASSLRSMETRGDTQYF,TGCGCCAGCAGCTTAAGAAGTATGGAAACACGGGGAGATACGCAGTATTTT
TRBV7-9,-,-,TRBJ1-6,CASSPSRDARNNSPLHF,TGTGCCAGCAGCCCGTCCCGGGACGCAAGAAATAATTCACCCCTCCACTTT
TRBV13,TRBD2,-,TRBJ2-7,CASSLTSGYEQYF,TGTGCCAGCAGCTTAACTAGCGGTTACGAGCAGTACTTC
TRBV13,TRBD1,-,TRBJ2-3,CASSRDRGHTDTQYF,TGTGCCAGCAGCCGAGACAGGGGGCACACAGATACGCAGTATTTT
TRBV14,TRBD1,-,TRBJ1-4,CASSQEKRAGGEKLFF,TGTGCCAGCAGCCAAGAAAAGAGGGCAGGGGGTGAAAAACTGTTTTTT
TRBV7-5,-,-,TRBJ2-1,CVRSKHRDRRVNEQFF,TGTGTCAGAAGCAAACACCGGGACAGGAGGGTCAATGAGCAGTTCTTC
TRBV4-1,TRBD1,-,TRBJ2-7,CASSLQGETGFIEQYF,TGCGCCAGCAGCCTACAAGGCGAGACAGGGTTTATCGAGCAGTACTTC
TRBV5-1,TRBD1,-,TRBJ1-2,CASSLGQGNRGYTF,TGCGCCAGCAGCTTGGGACAGGGGAATCGGGGCTACACCTTC
TRBV10-2,-,-,TRBJ1-1,CASSRDRMNTEAFF,TGCGCCAGCAGCAGAGACAGAATGAACACTGAAGCTTTCTTT
TRBV7-9,-,-,TRBJ1-6,CASSYQAGTNSPLHF,TGTGCCAGCAGCTACCAAGCGGGGACGAATTCACCCCTCCACTTT
TRBV4-1,-,-,TRBJ2-1,CASSQEGADEQFF,TGCGCCAGCAGCCAGGAGGGTGCGGATGAGCAGTTCTTC
TRBV25-1,-,-,TRBJ2-7,CASSEIGAGSYEQYF,TGTGCCAGCAGTGAAATTGGTGCGGGCTCCTACGAGCAGTACTTC
TRBV7-6,-,-,TRBJ1-4,CASSPQQGRSIGKLFF,TGTGCCAGCAGCCCACAACAGGGAAGGTCTATCGGAAAACTGTTTTTT
TRBV5-8,-,-,TRBJ1-4,CASSLGPHDEKLFF,TGTGCCAGCAGCTTAGGGCCCCACGATGAAAAACTGTTTTTT
TRBV5-8,TRBD1,-,TRBJ2-7,CASSWTGVRNEQYF,TGTGCCAGCAGCTGGACAGGGGTTCGCAACGAGCAGTACTTC
TRBV21-1,-,-,TRBJ2-1,CASSKSDRGYDNEQFF,TGTGCCAGCAGCAAAAGCGACAGGGGCTACGACAATGAGCAGTTCTTC
TRBV19,-,-,TRBJ2-2,CASLGGQTNTGELFF,TGTGCCAGCCTCGGCGGACAGACTAACACCGGGGAGCTGTTTTTT
TRBV7-9,-,-,TRBJ1-1,CASSRGTDGAEAFF,TGTGCCAGCAGCCGGGGGACGGACGGCGCTGAAGCTTTCTTT
TRBV3-1/TRBV3-2,-,-,TRBJ2-7,CASSQDRGFGEQYF,TGTGCCAGCAGCCAAGATAGGGGGTTCGGTGAGCAGTACTTC
TRBV6-2/TRBV6-3,-,-,TRBJ1-4,CASSSQRGMANEKLFF,TGTGCCAGCAGTTCCCAGCGGGGGATGGCTAATGAAAAACTGTTTTTT
TRBV11-2,-,-,TRBJ1-1,CASSSVGTEAFF,TGTGCCAGCAGCTCAGTAGGGACTGAAGCTTTCTTT
TRBV13,TRBD2,-,TRBJ2-3,CASSPPTSGSTDTQYF,TGTGCCAGCAGCCCCCCGACTAGCGGGAGCACAGATACGCAGTATTTT
TRBV25-1,-,once,TRBJ1-6,CASSEPGLWSPLHF,TGTGCCAGCAGTGAACCTGGACTGTGGTCACCCCTCCACTTT
TRBV9,TRBD1,-,TRBJ2-7,CASSVGDRGHTYEQYF,TGTGCCAGCAGCGTGGGCGACAGGGGGCATACCTACGAGCAGTACTTC
TRBV5-5,-,few,TRBJ1-4,CASSLPGAFNEKLFF,TGTGCCAGCAGCTTACCAGGGGCCTTTAATGAAAAACTGTTTTTT
TRBV6-5,TRBD1,-,TRBJ1-2,CASSTGTDNYGYTF,TGTGCCAGCAGCACCGGGACAGATAACTATGGCTACACCTTC
TRBV3-1/TRBV3-2,-,-,TRBJ1-1,CASSQDPSGVRGKTEAFF,TGTGCCAGCAGCCAAGATCCTAGCGGGGTAAGAGGTAAGACTGAAGCTTTCTTT
TRBV29-1,-,-,TRBJ1-5,CSVGTGSTNQPQHF,TGCAGCGTTGGTACGGGGTCGACCAATCAGCCCCAGCATTTT
TRBV28,TRBD1,-,TRBJ1-3,CASSDDRGNTIYF,TGTGCCAGCAGTGACGACAGGGGCAACACCATATATTTT
TRBV7-2,-,-,TRBJ2-1,CASSPSTRGNEQFF,TGTGCCAGCAGCCCAAGTACTAGGGGCAATGAGCAGTTCTTC
TRBV6-1,-,-,TRBJ1-1,CASSVNPLTRNTEAFF,TGTGCCAGCAGTGTAAACCCCCTGACACGGAACACTGAAGCTTTCTTT
TRBV3-1/TRBV3-2,-,-,TRBJ1-4,CASRRDTHEKLFF,TGTGCCAGCAGACGGGACACCCATGAAAAACTGTTTTTT
TRBV14,-,many,TRBJ2-7,CASSDIGTPGSRQYF,TGTGCCAGCAGCGATATCGGGACTCCTGGCAGCAGGCAGTACTTC
TRBV29-1,-,-,TRBJ2-5,CSVGGVETQYF,TGCAGCGTTGGTGGGGTAGAGACCCAGTACTTC
TRBV5-1,-,-,TRBJ2-7,CASSWDSPNYEQYF,TGCGCCAGCAGCTGGGATTCACCCAACTACGAGCAGTACTTC
TRBV19,-,-,TRBJ2-1,CASSKVDRNEQFF,TGTGCCAGTAGTAAAGTGGACCGCAATGAGCAGTTCTTC
TRBV2,TRBD1,few,TRBJ2-7,CASRKDRALPYSYEQYF,TGTGCCAGCAGGAAGGACAGGGCCCTCCCGTACTCCTACGAGCAGTACTTC
TRBV6-5,-,-,TRBJ1-4,CACSGTVNNEKLFF,TGTGCCTGCTCCGGGACGGTGAATAATGAAAAACTGTTTTTT
TRBV4-1,-,-,TRBJ1-1,CASSPGGGSGFGAFF,TGCGCCAGCAGCCCGGGGGGCGGGTCGGGGTTTGGAGCTTTCTTT
TRBV18,-,-,TRBJ2-2,CASSLHGQQGDLTGELFF,TGTGCCAGCTCACTCCACGGGCAACAAGGGGACCTCACCGGGGAGCTGTTTTTT
TRBV19,TRBD1,-,TRBJ1-6,CASSRYPGGQTNSPLHF,TGTGCCAGTAGCCGCTATCCGGGGGGACAGACTAATTCACCCCTCCACTTT
TRBV14,TRBD2,-,TRBJ2-7,CASSQEAGGYEQYF,TGTGCCAGCAGCCAAGAAGCGGGAGGCTACGAGCAGTACTTC
TRBV4-1,TRBD1,-,TRBJ2-1,CASSPGTGMYNEQFF,TGCGCCAGCAGCCCCGGGACAGGGATGTACAATGAGCAGTTCTTC
TRBV19,-,-,TRBJ2-3,CASSGSTDTQYF,TGTGCCAGTAGTGGAAGCACAGATACGCAGTATTTT
TRBV6-1,-,-,TRBJ1-2,CASSGTGPNKPYGGYTF,TGTGCCAGCAGTGGAACAGGCCCCAATAAACCTTATGGTGGCTACACCTTC
TRBV10-2,-,-,TRBJ1-2,CASSAGPLEYGYTF,TGCGCCAGCAGTGCGGGACCGCTCGAATATGGCTACACCTTC
TRBV19,-,-,TRBJ1-5,CASSIDRVRANQPQHF,TGTGCCAGTAGTATAGATCGCGTCAGGGCAAATCAGCCCCAGCATTTT
TRBV11-2,-,-,TRBJ1-6,CASRQSQGNSPLHF,TGTGCCAGCAGACAATCTCAGGGGAATTCACCCCTCCACTTT
TRBV19,TRBD1,-,TRBJ1-2,CASRWQGDGYTF,TGTGCCAGTAGATGGCAGGGGGATGGCTACACCTTC